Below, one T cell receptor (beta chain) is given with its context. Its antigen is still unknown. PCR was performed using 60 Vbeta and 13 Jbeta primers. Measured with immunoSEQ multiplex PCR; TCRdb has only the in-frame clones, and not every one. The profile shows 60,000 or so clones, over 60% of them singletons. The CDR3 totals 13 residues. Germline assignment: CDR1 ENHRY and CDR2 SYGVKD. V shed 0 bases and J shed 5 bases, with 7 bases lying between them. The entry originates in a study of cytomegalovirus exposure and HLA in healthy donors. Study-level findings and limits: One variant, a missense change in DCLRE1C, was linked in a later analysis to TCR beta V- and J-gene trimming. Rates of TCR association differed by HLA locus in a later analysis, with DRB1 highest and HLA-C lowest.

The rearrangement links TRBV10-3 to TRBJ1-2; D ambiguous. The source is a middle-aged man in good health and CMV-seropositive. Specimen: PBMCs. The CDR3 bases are TGTGCCATCAGTGAGTCCGGGTCGTATGGCTACACCTTC. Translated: CAISESGSYGYTF.